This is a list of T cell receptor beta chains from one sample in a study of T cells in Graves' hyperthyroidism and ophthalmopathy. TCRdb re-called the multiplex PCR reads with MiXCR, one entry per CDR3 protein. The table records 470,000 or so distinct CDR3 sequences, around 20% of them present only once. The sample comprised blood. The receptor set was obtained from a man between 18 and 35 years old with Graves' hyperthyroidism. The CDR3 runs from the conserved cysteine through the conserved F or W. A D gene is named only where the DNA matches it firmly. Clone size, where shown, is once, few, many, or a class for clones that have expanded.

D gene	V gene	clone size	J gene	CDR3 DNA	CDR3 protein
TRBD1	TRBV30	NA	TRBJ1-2	TGTGCCTGGAGCCGGACAGGGAGAGAGGATGGCTACACCTTC	CAWSRTGREDGYTF
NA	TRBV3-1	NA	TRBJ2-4	TGTGCCAGCAGCCAAGTTCTGCGGAGCCAAAACATTCAGTACTTC	CASSQVLRSQNIQYF
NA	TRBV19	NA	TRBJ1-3	TGTGCCAGTAGCACGACAGCCTCTGGAAACACCATATATTTT	CASSTTASGNTIYF
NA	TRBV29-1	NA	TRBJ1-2	TGCAGCGTTGAAGGTCTGTTTGGCTACACCTTC	CSVEGLFGYTF
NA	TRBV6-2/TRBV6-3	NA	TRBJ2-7	TGTGCCAGCAGTTACGAGGGGGGCGGCTACGAGCAGTACTTC	CASSYEGGGYEQYF
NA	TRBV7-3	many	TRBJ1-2	TGTGCCAGCAGCTTAACGGCAAAGGGGGGCGGTGGCTACACCTTC	CASSLTAKGGGGYTF
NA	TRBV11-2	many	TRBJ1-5	TGTGCCAGCAGCGCGACTGATAATCAGCCCCAGCATTTT	CASSATDNQPQHF
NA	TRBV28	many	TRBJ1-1	TGTGCCAGCAGTCCCCGTACCGGGACACAGAACACTGAAGCTTTCTTT	CASSPRTGTQNTEAFF
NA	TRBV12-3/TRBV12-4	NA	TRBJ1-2	TGTGCCAGCAGTTTTGTCAGCCTGGGCGACTATGGCTACACCTTC	CASSFVSLGDYGYTF
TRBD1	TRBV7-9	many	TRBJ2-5	TGTGCCAGCAGCCCTAGACAGGGTTTGGAGACCCAGTACTTC	CASSPRQGLETQYF
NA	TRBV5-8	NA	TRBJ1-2	TGTGCCAGCAGCAAGGACCGGGAGTATGGCTACACCTTC	CASSKDREYGYTF
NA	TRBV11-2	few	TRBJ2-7	TGTGCCAGCAGCAACTTAATCACCCCAGTGCCTTACTACGAGCAGTACTTC	CASSNLITPVPYYEQYF
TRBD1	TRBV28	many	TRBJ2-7	TGTGCCAGCAGTTTGGCAGGGGGCGTCTCCTACGAGCAGTACTTC	CASSLAGGVSYEQYF
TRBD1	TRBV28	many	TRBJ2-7	TGTGCCAGCAGTTTAGGGGACAGGTATGGCGAGCAGTACTTC	CASSLGDRYGEQYF
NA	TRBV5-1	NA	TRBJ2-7	TGCGCCAGCAGCTTAGGCCCAGGGAGTTCCTACGAGCAGTACTTC	CASSLGPGSSYEQYF
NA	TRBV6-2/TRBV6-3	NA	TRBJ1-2	TGTGCCACTCGACGGTGGGGGAGGGGTGGCTACACCTTC	CATRRWGRGGYTF
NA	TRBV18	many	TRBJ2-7	TGTGCCAGCTCACCGGGGTCCCGCCTCGAGCAGTACTTC	CASSPGSRLEQYF
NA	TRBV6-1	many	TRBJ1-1	TGTGCCAGCACCAGGACAACGGGGACTGAAGCTTTCTTT	CASTRTTGTEAFF
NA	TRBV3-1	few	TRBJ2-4	TGTGCCAGCAGCCAAGACAGACTCAACATTCAGTACTTC	CASSQDRLNIQYF
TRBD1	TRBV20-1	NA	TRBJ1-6	TGCAGTGCTATCAGGGGACAGGTTAATTCACCCCTCCACTTT	CSAIRGQVNSPLHF
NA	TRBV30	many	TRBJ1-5	TGTGCCTGGAGTCGCAGGGGTGGTGTGAGCGGCAATCAGCCCCAGCATTTT	CAWSRRGGVSGNQPQHF
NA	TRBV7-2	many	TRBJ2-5	TGTGCCAGCAGCTTAGAGTGGCCTATGGAAGAGACCCAGTACTTC	CASSLEWPMEETQYF
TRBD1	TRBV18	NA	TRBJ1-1	TGTGCCAGCTCACCTAAAACGGACAGGGTTGAAGCTTTCTTT	CASSPKTDRVEAFF
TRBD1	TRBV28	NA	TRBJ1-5	TGTGCCAGCAGCTCAACCACAGGGGGCAACAATCAGCCCCAGCATTTT	CASSSTTGGNNQPQHF
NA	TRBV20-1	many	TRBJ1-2	TGCAGTGCTAGATCAGGAAGGTCTAACTATGGCTACACCTTC	CSARSGRSNYGYTF
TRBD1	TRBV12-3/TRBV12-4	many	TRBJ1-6	TGTGCCAGCAGTCGGACAGGGACGTCCTATAATTCACCCCTCCACTTT	CASSRTGTSYNSPLHF
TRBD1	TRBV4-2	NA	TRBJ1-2	TGTGCCAGCAGCGACAGGGGGCCCGACCGCAGTAATTATGGCTACACCTTC	CASSDRGPDRSNYGYTF
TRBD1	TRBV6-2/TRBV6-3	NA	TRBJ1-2	TGTGCCAGCCGGCCCGCCGGGACAGGGAATGGCTACACCTTC	CASRPAGTGNGYTF
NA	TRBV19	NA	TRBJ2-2	TGTGCCAGTAGTAAAGGGGGTCTGACCGGGGAGCTGTTTTTT	CASSKGGLTGELFF
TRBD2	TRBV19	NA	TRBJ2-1	TGTGCCAGTAGTTTACTAGCGGGGGCCAATGAGCAGTTCTTC	CASSLLAGANEQFF
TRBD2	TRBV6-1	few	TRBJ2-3	TGTGCCAGCAGACCTAGCGGGGGTCTCGGGGATACGCAGTATTTT	CASRPSGGLGDTQYF
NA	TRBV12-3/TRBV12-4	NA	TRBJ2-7	TGTGCCAGCTCCCTGGATGGGGGCCCGAACGAGCAGTACTTC	CASSLDGGPNEQYF
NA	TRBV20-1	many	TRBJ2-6	TGCAGTGCTAGAGAAGGGGCCAGTCAAGGGGCCAACGTCCTGACTTTC	CSAREGASQGANVLTF
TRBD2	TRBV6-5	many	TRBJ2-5	TGTGCCAGCAGTTCTAGCGGGGGAAGCCAAGAGACCCAGTACTTC	CASSSSGGSQETQYF
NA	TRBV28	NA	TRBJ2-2	TGTGCCAGCACCCCCCCCAAGGGTCGGGGTAACACCGGGGAGCTGTTTTTT	CASTPPKGRGNTGELFF
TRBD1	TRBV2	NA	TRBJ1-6	TGTGCCAGCAGCACGTCTAGAGGGGGCCAATCACCCCTCCACTTT	CASSTSRGGQSPLHF
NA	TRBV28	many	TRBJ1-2	TGTGCCAGCAGTTCCCTAAAGCGAAACAACTATGGCTACACCTTC	CASSSLKRNNYGYTF
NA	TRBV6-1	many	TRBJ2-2	TGTGCCAGCTCGGAGCGGCAGGGACCCACCGGGGAGCTGTTTTTT	CASSERQGPTGELFF
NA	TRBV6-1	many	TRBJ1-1	TGTGCCAGCAGTGTTCCCTTCGGTGGGGGCCGCCTTTTAGAGGCTTTCTTT	CASSVPFGGGRLLEAFF
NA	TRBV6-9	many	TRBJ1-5	TGTGCCAGCAGTTATTCGCTGCCCCAAACTAATCAGCCCCAGCATTTT	CASSYSLPQTNQPQHF
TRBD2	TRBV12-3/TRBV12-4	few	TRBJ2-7	TGTGCCAGCGGGACTAGCGGAATGGGCGAGCAGTACTTC	CASGTSGMGEQYF
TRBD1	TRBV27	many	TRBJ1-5	TGTGCCAGCAGTTGGGGGACAGGGGAGAATCAGCCCCAGCATTTT	CASSWGTGENQPQHF
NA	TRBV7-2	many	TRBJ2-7	TGTGCCAGCAGCTTAGTGGTGGGTATGGGGTACGAGCAGTACTTC	CASSLVVGMGYEQYF
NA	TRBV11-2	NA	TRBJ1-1	TGTGCCAGCAGCGGCCCGGCAGGGGACCAGAGCACTGAAGCTTTCTTT	CASSGPAGDQSTEAFF
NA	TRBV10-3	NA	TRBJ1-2	TGTGCCATCAAAGGAGGAATCTATGGCCACACCTTC	CAIKGGIYGHTF
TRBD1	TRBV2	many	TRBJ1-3	TGTGCCAGCAGTGAGGAACAGGGGCTCGGAAACACCATATATTTT	CASSEEQGLGNTIYF
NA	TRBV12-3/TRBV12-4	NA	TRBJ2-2	TGTGCCAGCATCCTCACAGGGTGGAACGGGGAGCTGTTTTTT	CASILTGWNGELFF
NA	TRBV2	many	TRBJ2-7	TGTGCCAGCAGTGGGAAGCAGATTCTCTACGAGCAGTACTTC	CASSGKQILYEQYF
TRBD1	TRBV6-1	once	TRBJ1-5	TGTGCCAGCAGTGGGCGGACAGGGAACTATCAGCCCCAGCATTTT	CASSGRTGNYQPQHF
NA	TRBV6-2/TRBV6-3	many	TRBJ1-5	TGTGCCAGCAGTAGAGGGGGAATTCAGCCCCAGCATTTT	CASSRGGIQPQHF
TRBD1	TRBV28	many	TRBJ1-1	TGTGCCAGCAGTTTACCCGACAGGGACTACCCTATGAACACTGAAGCTTTCTTT	CASSLPDRDYPMNTEAFF
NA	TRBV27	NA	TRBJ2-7	TGTGCCAGCAGTTTCCCAGGGAGTGGGGCGCAGTACTTC	CASSFPGSGAQYF
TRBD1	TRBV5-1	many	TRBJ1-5	TGCGCCAGCAGCTTGGGGGGACAGGGTGGCCAGCCCCAGCATTTT	CASSLGGQGGQPQHF
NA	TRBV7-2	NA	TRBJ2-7	TGTGCCAGCGTCTTGGGTCAGGGACCCTACGAGCAGTACTTC	CASVLGQGPYEQYF
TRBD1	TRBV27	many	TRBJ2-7	TGTGCCAGCAGTCCCGGGACAGGTCTTAGCGACGAGCAGTACTTC	CASSPGTGLSDEQYF
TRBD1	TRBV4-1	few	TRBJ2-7	TGCGCCAGCAGCCAACTCGGACAGGGGGGCGAGCAGTACTTC	CASSQLGQGGEQYF
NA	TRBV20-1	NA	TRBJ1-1	TGCAGTGCTAGAGATCCGGGCAGGGAGAACACTGAAGCTTTCTTT	CSARDPGRENTEAFF